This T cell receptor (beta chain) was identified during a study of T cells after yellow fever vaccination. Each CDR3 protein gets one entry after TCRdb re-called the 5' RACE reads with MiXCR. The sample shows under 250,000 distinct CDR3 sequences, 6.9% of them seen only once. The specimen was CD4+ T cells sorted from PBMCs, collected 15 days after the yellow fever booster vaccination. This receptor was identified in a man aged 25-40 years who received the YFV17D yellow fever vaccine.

CDR3 sequence: CSAPQGGLGTGELFF. The CDR3 nucleotides read TGCAGTGCTCCTCAGGGGGGCCTTGGGACCGGGGAGCTGTTTTTT. The V call is TRBV20-1, the J call TRBJ2-2; D is perhaps TRBD1 (7 bases). Deletions cut 5 bases from V and 5 bases from J, with 18 bases between. The germline V gene has CDR1 DFQATT and CDR2 SNEGSKA (reference sequence). CDR3 size: 15 residues.